A single T cell receptor (beta chain) is shown here with its context. In the original analysis: Researchers report that nucleated cell counts were estimated from reference gene primer amplification. Profiled with immunoSEQ multiplex PCR; TCRdb holds only in-frame clones, not every one. The V and J calls and the clone size are those of that table, but D and trimming were determined from the DNA. The repertoire consists of about 410,000 clones, with 70% to 90% occurring once and the leading ten covering about 1.4%. The germline V gene encodes CDR1 LNHNV and CDR2 YYDKDF (reference sequence). Trimming shortened V by 3 bases and J by 2 bases, and 17 bases separated the two germline ends. CDR3 length: 17 amino acids. Seattle's cohort entered during active infection and was followed longitudinally. This specimen belongs to a study of blood T cell repertoires in COVID-19. As for the study in general: The study drew acute and convalescent COVID-19 samples from the United States, Italy and Spain. Nucleic acid was either cDNA or gDNA, and it came from T cells, B-cell-depleted T cells, or PBMCs.

The chain has TRBV15 and TRBJ2-1; D might be TRBD1 (6 bases). The receptor was isolated from a woman aged 40 to 50 with COVID-19, enrolled during active disease. Sequencing was done on a sample of peripheral blood. The chain's CDR3 is CATSRSWRQGTYNEQFF. The DNA of the CDR3 is TGTGCCACCAGCAGGTCATGGCGGCAGGGGACCTACAATGAGCAGTTCTTC.